This T cell receptor beta chain was obtained from a study of siplizumab effects on memory and regulatory T cells. Germline V gene sequence: CDR1 SGHRS, CDR2 YFSETQ. V lost 2 bases to trimming and J lost 9 bases; unmatched junction nucleotides: 11. The CDR3 contains 17 residues. This clone has only one observation. The repertoire was sequenced with immunoSEQ multiplex PCR; TCRdb's copy has only in-frame clones and lacks some. Here the sample spans around 100,000 clones, approximately 94% being singletons. Sequenced material: non-Treg CD4+ T cells sorted from blood. The rearrangement uses TRBV5-1 and TRBJ2-1, with 13 nucleotides matching TRBD2. The sequence was collected from a human donor in good health. The DNA of the CDR3 is TGCGCCAGCAGCTTAAACCGGACTAGCGGGAGATATAGTGAGCAGTTCTTC. Amino acids: CASSLNRTSGRYSEQFF.